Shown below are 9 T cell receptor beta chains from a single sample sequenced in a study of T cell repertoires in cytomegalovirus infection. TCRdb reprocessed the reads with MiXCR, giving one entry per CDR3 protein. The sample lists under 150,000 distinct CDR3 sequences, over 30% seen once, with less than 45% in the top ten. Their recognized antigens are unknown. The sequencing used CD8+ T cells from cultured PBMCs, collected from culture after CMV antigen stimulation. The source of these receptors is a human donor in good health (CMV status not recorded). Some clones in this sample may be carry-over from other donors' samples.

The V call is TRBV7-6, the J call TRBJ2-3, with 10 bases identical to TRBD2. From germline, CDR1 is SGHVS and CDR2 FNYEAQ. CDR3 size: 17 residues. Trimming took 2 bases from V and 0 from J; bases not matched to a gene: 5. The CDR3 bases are TGTGCCAGCAGCTTAAGTATAGCGGGGGGTAGCACAGATACGCAGTATTTT. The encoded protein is CASSLSIAGGSTDTQYF.

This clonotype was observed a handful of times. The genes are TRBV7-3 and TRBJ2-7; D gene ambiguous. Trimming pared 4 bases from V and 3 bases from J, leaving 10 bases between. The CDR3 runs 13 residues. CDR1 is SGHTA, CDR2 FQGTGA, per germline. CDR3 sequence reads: CASSSGPNYEQYF. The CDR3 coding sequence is TGTGCCAGCAGCTCCGGGCCCAACTACGAGCAGTACTTC.

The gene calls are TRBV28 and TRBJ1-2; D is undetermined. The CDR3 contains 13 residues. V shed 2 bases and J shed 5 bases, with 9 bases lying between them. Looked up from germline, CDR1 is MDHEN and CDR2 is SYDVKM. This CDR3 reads CASSLRGLYGYTF. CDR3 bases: TGTGCCAGCAGTTTACGAGGTCTTTATGGCTACACCTTC.

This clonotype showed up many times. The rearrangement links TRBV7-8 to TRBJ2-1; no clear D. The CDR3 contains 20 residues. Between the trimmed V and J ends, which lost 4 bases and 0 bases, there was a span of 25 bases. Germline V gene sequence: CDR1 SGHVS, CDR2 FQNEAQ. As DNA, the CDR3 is TGTGCCAGCAGCTCCTCCGTTCGTCTCGAGTACACCAGCTCCTACAATGAGCAGTTCTTC. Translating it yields CASSSSVRLEYTSSYNEQFF.

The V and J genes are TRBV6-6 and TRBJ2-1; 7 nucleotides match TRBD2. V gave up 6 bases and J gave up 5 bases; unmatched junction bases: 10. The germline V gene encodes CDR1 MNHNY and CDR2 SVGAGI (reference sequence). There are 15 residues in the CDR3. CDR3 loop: CASSPQGLLNNEQFF. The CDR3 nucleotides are TGTGCCAGCAGCCCCCAGGGACTACTAAACAATGAGCAGTTCTTC.

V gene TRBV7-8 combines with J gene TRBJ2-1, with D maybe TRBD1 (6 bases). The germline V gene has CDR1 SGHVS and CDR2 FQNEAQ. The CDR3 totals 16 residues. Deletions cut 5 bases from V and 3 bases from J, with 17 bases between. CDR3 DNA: TGTGCCAGCAGCGAAACCTCACAGGGAAGCTACAATGAGCAGTTCTTC. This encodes CASSETSQGSYNEQFF.

CDR3 region: CASSIGGDTQYF. The CDR3 nucleotides are TGTGCCAGTAGTATTGGGGGAGATACGCAGTATTTT. This chain uses TRBV19 with TRBJ2-3; either TRBD1 or TRBD2 may fit D (5 bases each). CDR3 size: 12 residues. In germline, CDR1 is LNHDA, CDR2 SQIVND (reference sequence). V dropped 3 bases and J dropped 5 bases, with 6 bases sitting between them.

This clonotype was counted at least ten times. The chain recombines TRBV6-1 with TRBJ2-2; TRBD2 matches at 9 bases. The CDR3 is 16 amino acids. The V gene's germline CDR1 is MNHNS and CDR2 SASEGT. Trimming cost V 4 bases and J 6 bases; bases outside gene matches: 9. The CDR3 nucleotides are TGTGCCAGCAGTGTTGAGGCGGGGGGGCCCGCCGGGGAGCTGTTTTTT. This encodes CASSVEAGGPAGELFF.

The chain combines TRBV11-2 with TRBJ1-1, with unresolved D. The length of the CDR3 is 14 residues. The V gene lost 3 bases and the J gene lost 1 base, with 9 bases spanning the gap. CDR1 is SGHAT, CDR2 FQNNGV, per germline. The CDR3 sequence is CASSFPLTNTEAFF. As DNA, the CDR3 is TGTGCCAGCAGCTTCCCCCTCACGAACACTGAAGCTTTCTTT.